These 18 T cell receptor beta chains share one sample of origin, sequenced in a study of T cells in Graves' hyperthyroidism and ophthalmopathy. Amplified regions were TCR beta CDR3 sequences from RNA transcripts. First-round RT-PCR of the TCR CDR3 relied on the HTBI primer set. TCRdb called the multiplex PCR reads again in MiXCR, with one record for every CDR3 protein. The sample carries more than 500,000 distinct CDR3 sequences, approximately 15% recorded once. The specimen was blood. The receptor source for this set is a woman in her thirties or forties with Graves' hyperthyroidism.

Ten or more counts support this clonotype. V usage is TRBV27 and J usage is TRBJ2-1; D not certain. The CDR3 has 14 residues. CDR1 is MNHEY, CDR2 SMNVEV, per germline (reference sequence). The V end was cut by 3 bases, the J end by 1 base, with 7 bases between. The CDR3 DNA is TGTGCCAGCAGTTTGACTGAATCCTACAATGAGCAGTTCTTC. Its protein product is CASSLTESYNEQFF.

This clonotype showed up many times. The DNA for the CDR3 is TGTGCCAGCAAGTTGGGACCGGGGAACACTGAAGCTTTCTTT. This codes for CASKLGPGNTEAFF. The chain carries TRBV2 and TRBJ1-1, with D possibly matching TRBD1 (5 bases). This CDR3 region has 14 residues. Germline V lookup: CDR1 SNHLY, CDR2 FYNNEI. With 7 bases removed from V and 1 base from J, the gap between germline ends came to 13 bases. Based on the CDR3 plus reference TRBV2 and TRBJ1-1, the full variable domain is EPEVTQTPSHQVTQMGQEVILRCVPISNHLYFYWYRQILGQKVEFLVSFYNNEISEKSEIFDDQFSVERPDGSNFTLKIRSTKLEDSAMYFCASKLGPGNTEAFFGQGTRLTVV.

This clonotype came up many times. The rearrangement uses TRBV30 and TRBJ1-1; 8 bases are shared with TRBD1. Trimming took 7 bases from V and 8 from J; bases not matched to a gene: 12. Germline CDR1 reads GTSNPN; CDR2 reads SVGIG (reference sequence). This CDR3 is built from 13 residues. In DNA, the CDR3 is TGTGCCTATAACCGACAGGGGCCCAACGAAGCTTTCTTT. Protein: CAYNRQGPNEAFF.

At least ten counts were recorded for this clonotype. The chain couples TRBV6-1 to TRBJ2-1; 13 nucleotides agree with TRBD2. Germline lookup yields CDR1 MNHNS and CDR2 SASEGT. The CDR3 is 16 residues long. J was trimmed by 7 bases and V by 3 bases; bases with no gene match: 6. The CDR3, as DNA: TGTGCCAGCAGTGACTGGACTAGCGGGAGATCAAATGAGCAGTTCTTC. Translation: CASSDWTSGRSNEQFF.

There are many counts of this clonotype. The gene calls are TRBV30 and TRBJ2-2, with D perhaps being TRBD1 or TRBD2 (5 bases each). V was pared by 5 bases and J by 4 bases, with 14 bases between. The CDR3 is 14 residues long. CDR1 GTSNPN and CDR2 SVGIG come from the germline V gene (reference sequence). CDR3 nucleotides: TGTGCCTGGGGTTGGTGGGGACCCACCGGGGAGCTGTTTTTT. This codes for CAWGWWGPTGELFF. Combining the CDR3 with reference TRBV30 and TRBJ2-2 gives the whole variable domain SQTIHQWPATLVQPVGSPLSLECTVEGTSNPNLYWYRQAAGRGLQLLFYSVGIGQISSEVPQNLSASRPQDRQFILSSKKLLLSDSGFYLCAWGWWGPTGELFFGEGSRLTVL.

A few counts support this clonotype. The chain has TRBV6-1 and TRBJ2-6; no clear D. In germline, CDR1 is MNHNS, CDR2 SASEGT. Trimming stripped 4 bases from V and 0 bases from J, with 10 bases between. This CDR3 has 16 residues. The chain's CDR3 is CASSAGRSSGANVLTF. The CDR3 bases are TGTGCCAGCAGTGCCGGCCGGAGCTCTGGGGCCAACGTCCTGACTTTC.

This clonotype was detected ten times or more. This rearrangement joins TRBV7-9 to TRBJ1-5; D is unclear. CDR3 length: 16 amino acids. Germline V gene lookup returns CDR1 SEHNR and CDR2 FQNEAQ (reference sequence). The V end was cut by 1 base, the J end by 0 bases, with 10 bases between. The CDR3 coding sequence is TGTGCCAGCAGCTTAGAGGGCAGTCATAGCAATCAGCCCCAGCATTTT. It yields the protein CASSLEGSHSNQPQHF.

This clonotype was seen ten or more times. The V gene is TRBV12-3 or TRBV12-4, the J gene TRBJ1-1; maybe TRBD1 (5 bases). Between the trimmed V and J ends, which lost 2 bases and 8 bases, there was a span of 12 bases. CDR3 length: 13 amino acids. CDR3 coding DNA: TGTGCCAGCAGTTTATTCCGGGACGCCGAAGCTTTCTTT. Translation: CASSLFRDAEAFF.

In DNA, the CDR3 is TGTGCCACCAGTGATCCCCGAGGCAGCTATGGCTACACCTTC. Its protein is CATSDPRGSYGYTF. This chain connects TRBV24-1 to TRBJ1-2, with D unclear. V was pared by 3 bases and J by 4 bases, with 11 bases between. Germline CDR1 KGHDR, CDR2 SFDVKD. The CDR3 length is 14 residues.

The table lists this clonotype with a few counts. This chain connects TRBV12-3 or TRBV12-4 to TRBJ2-6, with TRBD2 identical over 8 bases. With 4 bases clipped from V and 0 bases from J, the junction kept 5 bases outside the gene matches. The CDR3 is made up of 17 amino acids. The CDR3: CASSYTSGNSGANVLTF. The CDR3 nucleotides read TGTGCCAGCAGTTATACTAGCGGTAACTCTGGGGCCAACGTCCTGACTTTC.

This clonotype has at least ten counts. The V gene is TRBV6-1, the J gene TRBJ1-1, with 9 nucleotides matching TRBD1. Germline-derived CDR1 and CDR2 are MNHNS and SASEGT. V shed 7 bases, J shed 1 base, and the junction held 4 bases outside the gene matches. The CDR3 loop spans 14 amino acids. CDR3 protein: CASTGTGWNTEAFF. CDR3 coding DNA: TGTGCCAGCACCGGGACAGGGTGGAACACTGAAGCTTTCTTT.

This clonotype was recorded at least ten times. V is TRBV2 and J is TRBJ2-6; D unresolved. Germline V gene sequence: CDR1 SNHLY, CDR2 FYNNEI. Trimming took 2 bases from V and 0 from J, leaving 8 bases between them. The CDR3 runs 16 residues. The CDR3 loop is CASSEFRFSGANVLTF. The CDR3 bases are TGTGCCAGCAGTGAATTTAGGTTCTCTGGGGCCAACGTCCTGACTTTC.

This clonotype was counted many times. The chain uses TRBV6-1 and TRBJ2-5; D may be TRBD2 (6 bases). The V gene lost 8 bases and the J gene lost 9 bases, with 10 bases spanning the gap. The CDR3 is 10 residues long. From germline, CDR1 is MNHNS and CDR2 SASEGT. The CDR3 region has the DNA TGTGCCAGCGGCCGGAGGGCCCAGTACTTC. It is translated as CASGRRAQYF.

A note on this clonotype: A read error may explain this, as a much larger clone is one base away. The chain links TRBV12-5 to TRBJ2-1; no reliable D call. Germline V lookup: CDR1 LGHNT, CDR2 FRNRAP. The CDR3 is made up of 13 amino acids. V lost 6 bases and J lost 7, with 13 bases in between. CDR3 in amino acids: CASGNLQRNEQFF. Here the CDR3 DNA reads TGTGCTAGTGGGAACCTACAGAGGAATGAGCAGTTCTTC.

The chain is built from TRBV20-1 and TRBJ2-1, with 8 nucleotides matching TRBD2. This CDR3 spans 19 amino acids. The V gene end was trimmed by 0 bases and the J gene end by 0 bases; junction bases not matched to a gene: 13. The germline V gene encodes CDR1 DFQATT and CDR2 SNEGSKA (reference sequence). The DNA for the CDR3 is TGCAGTGCTAGAGAGCCGGGGGTAGCGGGACGGAGCTCCTACAATGAGCAGTTCTTC. This translates into CSAREPGVAGRSSYNEQFF.

Many counts were recorded for this clonotype. This chain connects TRBV11-2 to TRBJ2-1; unclear D gene. Looked up from germline, CDR1 is SGHAT and CDR2 is FQNNGV. This CDR3 spans 16 amino acids. The V and J ends lost 5 bases and 2 bases respectively, with 16 bases between them. The CDR3 loop is CASSLSSYRTYNEQFF. CDR3 DNA: TGTGCCAGCAGCCTAAGCAGTTACAGAACCTACAATGAGCAGTTCTTC.

This clonotype was recorded a few times. This chain links TRBV20-1 with TRBJ1-5; D is undetermined. Germline CDR1 is DFQATT and CDR2 is SNEGSKA (reference sequence). The CDR3 length is 15 residues. The V end lost 0 bases, the J end lost 6 bases, and 15 bases lay between the germline ends. CDR3 protein: CSARDGTVGSQPQHF. CDR3 bases: TGCAGTGCTAGAGACGGAACAGTGGGTAGTCAGCCCCAGCATTTT.

At least ten counts were recorded for this clonotype. The CDR3 spells CASSRTGFRLFF. The CDR3 DNA is TGTGCCAGCAGTCGGACGGGCTTTCGGCTGTTTTTT. This chain uses TRBV12-3 or TRBV12-4 with TRBJ2-2; D remains unclear. This CDR3 comprises 12 residues. V lost 5 bases and J 13 bases, leaving 14 bases between the germline ends.